This is a list of T cell receptor beta chains from one sample in a study of early T cells in non-severe SARS-CoV-2 infection. One entry per CDR3 protein, called by TCRdb with MiXCR from the 5' RACE reads. The sample includes more than 95,000 distinct CDR3 sequences, roughly 15% of them seen just once. Sequenced sample: whole blood. The receptors originated from an adult who was a healthcare worker with PCR-confirmed SARS-CoV-2 infection or an uninfected control (not recorded which). Both conserved end residues are part of each CDR3. The order of the fields is V gene, clone size, J gene, CDR3 length, D gene, CDR3 protein, CDR3 DNA. A D gene is named only where the DNA matches it firmly. Only part of the rows carry a size: once, few, many, or a class if the clone is expanded.

V: TRBV7-9
size: few
J: TRBJ1-4
length: 16
D: TRBD1
CDR3: CASSQDRGEVDEKLFF
DNA: TGTGCCAGCAGCCAGGACAGGGGCGAGGTAGATGAAAAACTGTTTTTT

V: TRBV5-6
size: few
J: TRBJ2-7
length: 12
D: .
CDR3: CASSRDFYEQYF
DNA: TGTGCCAGCAGCCGGGATTTCTACGAGCAGTACTTC

V: TRBV20-1
size: few
J: TRBJ1-2
length: 15
D: .
CDR3: CSARVGARGNYGYTF
DNA: TGCAGTGCTAGAGTAGGGGCCAGGGGCAACTATGGCTACACCTTC

V: TRBV20-1
size: .
J: TRBJ1-4
length: 15
D: .
CDR3: CSARDLRVANEKLFF
DNA: TGCAGTGCTAGAGATCTGAGGGTTGCTAATGAAAAACTGTTTTTT

V: TRBV6-2/TRBV6-3
size: few
J: TRBJ2-3
length: 18
D: TRBD2
CDR3: CASSYPRLAGGGTDTQYF
DNA: TGTGCCAGCAGTTACCCTCGACTAGCGGGGGGCGGAACAGATACGCAGTATTTT

V: TRBV28
size: few
J: TRBJ2-7
length: 14
D: .
CDR3: CASSPPEGTYEQYF
DNA: TGTGCCAGCAGCCCGCCGGAGGGCACCTACGAGCAGTACTTC

V: TRBV27
size: .
J: TRBJ2-7
length: 13
D: .
CDR3: CASSLTVSYEQYF
DNA: TGTGCCAGCAGTTTAACAGTATCCTACGAGCAGTACTTC

V: TRBV28
size: .
J: TRBJ1-2
length: 13
D: TRBD1
CDR3: CASSNRGFYGYTF
DNA: TGTGCCAGCTCCAACAGGGGATTTTATGGCTACACCTTC

V: TRBV12-3/TRBV12-4
size: .
J: TRBJ2-7
length: 12
D: .
CDR3: CASGRWTYEQYF
DNA: TGTGCCAGCGGGAGGTGGACCTACGAGCAGTACTTC

V: TRBV19
size: medium-sized
J: TRBJ2-2
length: 14
D: TRBD1
CDR3: CASKGQLDTGELFF
DNA: TGTGCCAGTAAGGGACAGCTTGATACCGGGGAGCTGTTTTTT

V: TRBV5-1
size: .
J: TRBJ2-4
length: 13
D: .
CDR3: CASRQGSGDIQYF
DNA: TGCGCCAGCAGGCAAGGCTCTGGGGACATTCAGTACTTC

V: TRBV19
size: few
J: TRBJ1-5
length: 14
D: .
CDR3: CASKVGDLNQPQHF
DNA: TGTGCCAGTAAAGTGGGGGACCTCAATCAGCCCCAGCATTTT

V: TRBV15
size: few
J: TRBJ2-7
length: 17
D: TRBD1
CDR3: CATSRQQPGQGTYEQYF
DNA: TGTGCCACCAGCAGGCAACAACCGGGACAGGGTACCTACGAGCAGTACTTC

V: TRBV29-1
size: .
J: TRBJ1-1
length: 15
D: TRBD1
CDR3: CSVDGTAPLNTEAFF
DNA: TGCAGCGTCGACGGGACAGCCCCCCTGAACACTGAAGCTTTCTTT

V: TRBV7-2
size: .
J: TRBJ2-7
length: 12
D: .
CDR3: CANSLRPYEQYF
DNA: TGTGCCAACAGCCTCAGGCCCTACGAGCAGTACTTC

V: TRBV7-9
size: few
J: TRBJ1-1
length: 15
D: .
CDR3: CASSLGGEVITEAFF
DNA: TGTGCCAGCAGCTTAGGGGGTGAGGTCATCACTGAAGCTTTCTTT

V: TRBV7-8
size: many
J: TRBJ2-2
length: 16
D: .
CDR3: CASSMNSHTNTGELFF
DNA: TGTGCCAGCAGCATGAACAGCCATACGAACACCGGGGAGCTGTTTTTT